This T cell receptor (beta chain) was sequenced in a study of T cells in Graves' hyperthyroidism and ophthalmopathy. Study-wide context: Peripheral blood draws took place at initial diagnosis, ahead of any treatment.

Patients were excluded because of uncontrolled infection, other autoimmune disease, pregnancy or lactation. The CDR3 is 13 residues long. The V gene lost 4 bases and the J gene lost 3 bases, with 9 bases spanning the gap. In germline, CDR1 is LGHNT, CDR2 FRNRAP. The CDR3 regions of TCR beta were amplified from RNA transcripts. In the first-round RT-PCR of the TCR CDR3, the HTBI primer set was used. TCRdb processed the multiplex PCR reads anew with MiXCR; each CDR3 protein has one entry. The repertoire holds some 690,000 distinct CDR3 sequences, with around 16% as singletons. General study results and limits: Ophthalmopathy was told apart from stable hyperthyroidism by a 13 V-J model.

This clonotype has ten or more counts. The antigen is not known. The specimen was blood. The chain employs TRBV12-5 and TRBJ1-2; maybe TRBD1 (6 bases). This sequence originates from a man between 45 and 60 years old with Graves' hyperthyroidism. This CDR3 reads CASGSGAHYGYTF. In DNA, the CDR3 is TGTGCTAGTGGTTCAGGGGCCCACTATGGCTACACCTTC.